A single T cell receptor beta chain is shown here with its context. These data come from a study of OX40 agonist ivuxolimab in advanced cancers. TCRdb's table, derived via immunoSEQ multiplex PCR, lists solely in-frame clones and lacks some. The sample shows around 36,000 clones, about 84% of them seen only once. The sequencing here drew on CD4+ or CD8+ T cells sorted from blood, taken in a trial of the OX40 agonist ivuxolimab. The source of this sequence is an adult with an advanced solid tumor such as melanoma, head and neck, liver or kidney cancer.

In nucleotides, the CDR3 is TGTGCCAGTAGTATAGGAACCCCTCAGACAGGGGCCAGCTCCTACGAGCAGTACTTC. It translates to CASSIGTPQTGASSYEQYF. V is TRBV19 and J is TRBJ2-7, with 8 bases lining up with TRBD1. V shed 1 base and J 0 bases; nucleotides not matched to a gene: 14. The CDR3 covers 19 residues. Germline lookup yields CDR1 LNHDA and CDR2 SQIVND (reference sequence).